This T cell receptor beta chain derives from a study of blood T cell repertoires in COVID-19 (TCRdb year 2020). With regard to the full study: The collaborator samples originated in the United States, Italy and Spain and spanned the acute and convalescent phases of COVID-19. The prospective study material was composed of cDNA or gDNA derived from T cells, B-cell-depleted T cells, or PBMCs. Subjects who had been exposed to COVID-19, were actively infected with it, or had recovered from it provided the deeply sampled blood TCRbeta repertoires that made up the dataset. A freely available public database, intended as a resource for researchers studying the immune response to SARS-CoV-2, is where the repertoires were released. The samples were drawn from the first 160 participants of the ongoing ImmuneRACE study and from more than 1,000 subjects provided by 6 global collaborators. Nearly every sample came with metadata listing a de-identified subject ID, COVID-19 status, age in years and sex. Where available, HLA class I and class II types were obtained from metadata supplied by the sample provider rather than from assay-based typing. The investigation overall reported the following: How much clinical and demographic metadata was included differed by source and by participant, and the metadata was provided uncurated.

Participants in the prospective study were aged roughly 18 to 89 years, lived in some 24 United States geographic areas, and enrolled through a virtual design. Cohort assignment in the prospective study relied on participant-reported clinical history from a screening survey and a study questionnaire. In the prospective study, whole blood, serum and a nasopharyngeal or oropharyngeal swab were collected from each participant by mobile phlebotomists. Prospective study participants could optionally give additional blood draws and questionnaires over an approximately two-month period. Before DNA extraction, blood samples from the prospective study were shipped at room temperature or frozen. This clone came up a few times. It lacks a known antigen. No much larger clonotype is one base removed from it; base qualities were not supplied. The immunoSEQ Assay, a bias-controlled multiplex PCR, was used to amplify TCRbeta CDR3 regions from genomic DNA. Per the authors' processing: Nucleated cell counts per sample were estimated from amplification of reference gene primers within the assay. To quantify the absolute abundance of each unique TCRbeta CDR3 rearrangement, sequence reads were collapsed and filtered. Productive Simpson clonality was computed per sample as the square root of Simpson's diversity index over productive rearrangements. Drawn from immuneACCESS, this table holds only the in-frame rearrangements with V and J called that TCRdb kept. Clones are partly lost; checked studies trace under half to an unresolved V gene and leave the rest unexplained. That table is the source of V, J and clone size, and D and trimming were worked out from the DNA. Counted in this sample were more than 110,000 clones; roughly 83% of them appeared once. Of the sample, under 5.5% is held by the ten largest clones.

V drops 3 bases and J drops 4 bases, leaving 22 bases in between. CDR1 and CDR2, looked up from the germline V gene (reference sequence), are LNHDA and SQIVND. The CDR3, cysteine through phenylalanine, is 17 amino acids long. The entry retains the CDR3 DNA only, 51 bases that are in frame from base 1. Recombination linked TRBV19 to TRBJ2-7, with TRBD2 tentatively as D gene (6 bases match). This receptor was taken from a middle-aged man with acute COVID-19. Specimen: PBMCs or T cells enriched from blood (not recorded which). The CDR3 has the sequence CASSMVGTPEREYEQYF. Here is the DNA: TGTGCCAGTAGTATGGTCGGGACTCCGGAGCGTGAATACGAGCAGTACTTC.